The 10 T cell receptor beta chains below come from one sample, sequenced in a study of blood T cell repertoires in COVID-19. The method was immunoSEQ multiplex PCR; TCRdb's version includes in-frame clones alone and lacks a portion of them. The data show around 250,000 clones, over 75% seen once. Sequencing input: peripheral blood. The receptors derive from a woman in her sixties or seventies with COVID-19, enrolled during active disease.

CDR3: CASSPQTGRDEKLFF. In DNA, the CDR3 is TGTGCCAGCTCACCTCAGACCGGTCGGGATGAAAAACTGTTTTTT. The chain uses TRBV18 and TRBJ1-4; the D is unclear. Trimming pared 3 bases from V and 6 bases from J, leaving 14 bases between. In germline, CDR1 is KGHSH, CDR2 LQKENI. This CDR3 spans 15 amino acids.

The CDR3 DNA sequence: TGTGCCAGCAGCTTAGACGGACAGGGGTTGTACGAGCAGTACTTC. Translation: CASSLDGQGLYEQYF. The chain couples TRBV11-3 to TRBJ2-7, with TRBD1 matching 9 bases. V was pared by 0 bases and J by 4 bases, with 4 bases of the junction left unmatched. The length of the CDR3 is 15 residues. The germline V gene has CDR1 SGHNT and CDR2 YENEEA.

The chain employs TRBV6-5 and TRBJ2-2, with unresolved D. Germline CDR1 MNHEY, CDR2 SVGAGI. This CDR3 has 16 residues. V gave up 2 bases and J gave up 4 bases, with 14 bases separating them. As DNA, the CDR3 is TGTGCCAGCAGTTACGGTAGGCGGAGAGGCACCGGGGAGCTGTTTTTT. It yields the protein CASSYGRRRGTGELFF.

This clone has only one observation. This sequence joins TRBV19 and TRBJ1-1; D call uncertain. CDR3 size: 13 residues. Trimming left V 6 bases short and J 1 base short, with 9 bases between. CDR1 LNHDA and CDR2 SQIVND come from the germline V gene (reference sequence). The CDR3 spells CASRIGPNTEAFF. The CDR3 DNA reads as TGTGCCAGTAGAATTGGGCCGAACACTGAAGCTTTCTTT. Together with reference TRBV19 and TRBJ1-1, the CDR3 gives the full variable domain: DGGITQSPKYLFRKEGQNVTLSCEQNLNHDAMYWYRQDPGQGLRLIYYSQIVNDFQKGDIAEGYSVSREKKESFPLTVTSAQKNPTAFYLCASRIGPNTEAFFGQGTRLTVV.

V gene TRBV4-2 combines with J gene TRBJ1-5; 9 bases align to TRBD1. Trimming cost V 2 bases and J 6 bases; bases outside gene matches: 2. This CDR3 spans 14 amino acids. Germline V gives CDR1 LGHNA, CDR2 YNFKEQ. This CDR3 reads CASSQPTGGQPQHF. CDR3 nucleotides: TGTGCCAGCAGCCAACCGACAGGGGGTCAGCCCCAGCATTTT.

This clone was seen only once. This chain connects TRBV6-5 to TRBJ2-5, with TRBD1 matching 7 bases. The CDR3 spans 14 residues. V trimming: 7 bases; J trimming: 0 bases; junction bases outside the gene matches: 5. Germline loops: CDR1 MNHEY, CDR2 SVGAGI. CDR3 in DNA: TGTGCCAGCAATCCGGGACAGAACCAAGAGACCCAGTACTTC. Translating gives CASNPGQNQETQYF.

The chain is built from TRBV6-2 or TRBV6-3 and TRBJ1-1, with TRBD1 identical over 10 bases. The CDR3 is 18 amino acids. In germline, CDR1 is MNHEY, CDR2 SVGEGT. V dropped 2 bases and J dropped 3; count of bases not matched to a gene: 12. The CDR3 region is CASSYKTGTGVSDTEAFF. CDR3 bases: TGTGCCAGCAGTTACAAGACCGGGACAGGGGTTTCGGACACTGAAGCTTTCTTT.

The V and J genes are TRBV3-1 (or the pseudogene TRBV3-2) and TRBJ2-3; no reliable D call. Trimming left V 4 bases short and J 0 bases short, with 14 bases between. CDR1 and CDR2 (germline): LGHDT, YNNKEL (reference sequence). The CDR3 is made up of 16 amino acids. The CDR3 bases are TGTGCCAGCAGCCGATCTTCCGGAGATAGCACAGATACGCAGTATTTT. Translation: CASSRSSGDSTDTQYF.

The rearrangement links TRBV6-5 to TRBJ1-2; the D gene is possibly TRBD1 (5 bases). This CDR3 is built from 13 residues. The V and J ends lost 2 bases and 4 bases respectively, with 8 bases between them. Per germline, CDR1 MNHEY and CDR2 SVGAGI. The DNA for the CDR3 is TGTGCCAGCAGTTACGGGGGGGTCTATGGCTACACCTTC. Protein sequence: CASSYGGVYGYTF.

The CDR3, as DNA: TGTGCCTGGAACAGCGGTGAAGAGACCCAGTACTTC. Amino acid sequence: CAWNSGEETQYF. The rearrangement uses TRBV30 and TRBJ2-5; D is perhaps TRBD2 (5 bases). Germline assignment: CDR1 GTSNPN and CDR2 SVGIG (reference sequence). The CDR3 is made up of 12 amino acids. V lost 4 bases and J 3 bases, leaving 9 bases between the germline ends.